Detailed here is one TCR beta chain. Antigen specificity is unknown. PCR amplification relied on 60 Vbeta primers (plus 13 Jbeta primers). The method was immunoSEQ multiplex PCR; TCRdb's version includes in-frame clones alone and lacks a portion of them. The table lists about 92,000 clones, 60% to 80% of them singletons. J gave up 0 bases and V 5 bases, and 3 bases lay outside the gene matches. The CDR3 consists of 14 residues. Germline V CDR1 and CDR2: LNHDA, SQIVND (reference sequence). The sample belongs to a study of cytomegalovirus exposure and HLA in healthy donors. General study results and limits: Cytomegalovirus association was listed for approximately 150 TCR beta chains.

The chain links TRBV19 to TRBJ1-1; 7 bases are a match to TRBD1. The source material was PBMCs. This receptor was taken from a man in his fifties in good health and CMV-seropositive. CDR3 loop: CASSLGQVNTEAFF. The CDR3 DNA sequence: TGTGCCAGTAGTCTCGGACAGGTGAACACTGAAGCTTTCTTT.